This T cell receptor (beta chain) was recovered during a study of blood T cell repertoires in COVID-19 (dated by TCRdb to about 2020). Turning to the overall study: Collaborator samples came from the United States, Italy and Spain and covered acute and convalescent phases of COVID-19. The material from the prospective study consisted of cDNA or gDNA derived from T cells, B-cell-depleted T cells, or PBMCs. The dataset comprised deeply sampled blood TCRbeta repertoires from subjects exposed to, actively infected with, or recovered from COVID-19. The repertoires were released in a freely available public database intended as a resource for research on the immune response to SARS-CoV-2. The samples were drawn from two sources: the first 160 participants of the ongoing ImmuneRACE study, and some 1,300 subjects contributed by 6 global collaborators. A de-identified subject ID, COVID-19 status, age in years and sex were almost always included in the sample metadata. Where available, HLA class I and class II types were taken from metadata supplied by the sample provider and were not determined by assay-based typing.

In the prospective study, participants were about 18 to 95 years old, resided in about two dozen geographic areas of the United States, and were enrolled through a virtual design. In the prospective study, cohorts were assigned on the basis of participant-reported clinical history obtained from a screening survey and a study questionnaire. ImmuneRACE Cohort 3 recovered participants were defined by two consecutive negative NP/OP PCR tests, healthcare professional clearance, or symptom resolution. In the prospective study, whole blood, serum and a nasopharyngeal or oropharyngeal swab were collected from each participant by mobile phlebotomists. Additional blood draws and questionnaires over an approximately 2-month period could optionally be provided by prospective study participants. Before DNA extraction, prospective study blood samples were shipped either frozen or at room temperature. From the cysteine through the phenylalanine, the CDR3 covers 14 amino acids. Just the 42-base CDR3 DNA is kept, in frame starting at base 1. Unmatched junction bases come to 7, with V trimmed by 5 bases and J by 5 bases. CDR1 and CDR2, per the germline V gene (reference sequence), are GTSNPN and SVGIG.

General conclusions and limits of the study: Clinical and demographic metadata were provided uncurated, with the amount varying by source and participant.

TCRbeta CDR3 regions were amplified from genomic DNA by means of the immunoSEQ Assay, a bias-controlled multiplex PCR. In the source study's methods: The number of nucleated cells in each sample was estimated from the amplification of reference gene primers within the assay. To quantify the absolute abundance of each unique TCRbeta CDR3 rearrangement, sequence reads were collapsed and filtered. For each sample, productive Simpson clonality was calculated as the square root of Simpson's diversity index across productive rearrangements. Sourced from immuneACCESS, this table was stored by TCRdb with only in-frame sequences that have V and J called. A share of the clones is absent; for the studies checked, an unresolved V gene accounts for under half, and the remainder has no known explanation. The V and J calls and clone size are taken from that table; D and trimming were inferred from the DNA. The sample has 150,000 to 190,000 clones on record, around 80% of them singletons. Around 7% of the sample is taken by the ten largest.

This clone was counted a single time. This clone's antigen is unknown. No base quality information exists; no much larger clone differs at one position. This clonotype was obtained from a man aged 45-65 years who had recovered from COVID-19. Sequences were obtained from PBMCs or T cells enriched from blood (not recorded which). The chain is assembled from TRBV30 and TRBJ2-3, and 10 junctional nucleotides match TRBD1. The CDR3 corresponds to CAWHTGTGEDTQYF. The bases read TGTGCCTGGCATACCGGGACAGGGGAAGATACGCAGTATTTT.